Shown below are 27 T cell receptor beta chains from a single sample sequenced in a study of CD4 T cells in relation to SARS-CoV-2 and coronaviruses. The method was immunoSEQ multiplex PCR; TCRdb's version includes in-frame clones alone and lacks a portion of them. Of about 37,000 clones in the sample, 70% to 90% are singletons; the top ten hold about 3.3%. Sequenced sample: memory CD4+ T cells from PBMCs. The receptors come from an adult with COVID-19.

The chain couples TRBV6-6 to TRBJ2-3, with unresolved D. The CDR3 extends over 13 amino acids. V was pared by 6 bases and J by 4 bases, with 11 bases between. The germline V gene has CDR1 MNHNY and CDR2 SVGAGI (reference sequence). CDR3 loop: CASSPTLADTQYF. In DNA form, the CDR3 reads TGTGCCAGCAGCCCCACTTTAGCAGATACGCAGTATTTT.

CDR3 in DNA: TGTGCCAGCAGCCAAGGTCTAGCGGGAGGGAGAGGTACGCAGTATTTT. Its translation is CASSQGLAGGRGTQYF. The genes are TRBV14 and TRBJ2-3; 12 nucleotides match TRBD2. CDR3 length equals 16 residues. After removal of 1 base from V and 8 bases from J, the junction contained 7 bases not matched to a gene. Per the germline V gene, CDR1 is SGHDN and CDR2 is FVKESK.

The chain couples TRBV19 to TRBJ1-1; 7 bases agree with TRBD1. The V gene's germline CDR1 is LNHDA and CDR2 SQIVND (reference sequence). V dropped 10 bases and J dropped 4; count of bases not matched to a gene: 9. The CDR3 runs to 13 residues. The CDR3 is CATRDRLITEAFF. In DNA form, the CDR3 reads TGTGCCACGAGGGACAGATTAATCACTGAAGCTTTCTTT.

This rearrangement joins TRBV9 to TRBJ2-1; 8 bases align to TRBD2. Germline V gene sequence: CDR1 SGDLS, CDR2 YYNGEE. CDR3 size: 15 residues. Germline trimming cut 0 bases from V and 7 bases from J; bases unmatched to any gene: 6. In DNA, the CDR3 is TGTGCCAGCAGCGTAGGGAGCGGGAGTAGTAATGAGCAGTTCTTC. This translates into CASSVGSGSSNEQFF. Together with reference TRBV9 and TRBJ2-1, the CDR3 gives the full variable domain: DSGVTQTPKHLITATGQRVTLRCSPRSGDLSVYWYQQSLDQGLQFLIQYYNGEERAKGNILERFSAQQFPDLHSELNLSSLELGDSALYFCASSVGSGSSNEQFFGPGTRLTVL.

This chain joins TRBV5-4 and TRBJ2-1; D possibly corresponds to TRBD1 (5 bases). This CDR3 contains 14 residues. V lost 2 bases, J lost 4 bases, and 10 bases lay in between. Per the germline V gene, CDR1 is SGHNT and CDR2 is YYREEE (reference sequence). This CDR3 reads CASSFRQSYNEQFF. The CDR3 DNA reads as TGTGCCAGCAGCTTTAGACAGAGTTACAATGAGCAGTTCTTC.

This chain uses TRBV24-1 with TRBJ2-3; 9 nucleotides line up with TRBD2. With 5 bases clipped from V and 2 bases from J, the junction kept 7 bases outside the gene matches. The germline V gene encodes CDR1 KGHDR and CDR2 SFDVKD. CDR3 length: 16 residues. The CDR3: CATSAPLAGATDTQYF. The CDR3 bases are TGTGCCACCAGTGCCCCACTAGCGGGCGCCACAGATACGCAGTATTTT.

The chain carries TRBV28 and TRBJ1-6; tentative D call: TRBD1 (6 bases). The CDR3 extends over 14 amino acids. The V end was cut by 6 bases, the J end by 10 bases, with 16 bases between. CDR1 and CDR2 from the germline V gene are MDHEN and SYDVKM. The CDR3 DNA follows: TGTGCCAGCAGCCGCTCCGGGGGCGGCTCACCCCTCCACTTT. As protein: CASSRSGGGSPLHF.

The chain employs TRBV28 and TRBJ2-2; unclear D gene. The germline V gene encodes CDR1 MDHEN and CDR2 SYDVKM. Trimming removed 3 bases from V and 0 bases from J, with 8 bases in between. The CDR3 runs to 15 residues. The CDR3 protein is CASSFGPPNTGELFF. In DNA, the CDR3 is TGTGCCAGCAGTTTTGGTCCGCCGAACACCGGGGAGCTGTTTTTT.

V usage is TRBV5-1 and J usage is TRBJ1-3; the D gene is possibly TRBD1 (5 bases). Looked up from germline, CDR1 is SGHRS and CDR2 is YFSETQ. The CDR3 is 15 residues long. With 4 bases removed from V and 4 bases from J, the gap between germline ends came to 15 bases. CDR3 sequence (DNA): TGCGCCAGCAGCCCACGGGACGAGACGGGAAACACCATATATTTT. Protein: CASSPRDETGNTIYF. Using reference TRBV5-1 and TRBJ1-3 for the parts outside the CDR3, the full variable domain is KAGVTQTPRYLIKTRGQQVTLSCSPISGHRSVSWYQQTPGQGLQFLFEYFSETQRNKGNFPGRFSGRQFSNSRSEMNVSTLELGDSALYLCASSPRDETGNTIYFGEGSWLTVV.

The rearrangement joins TRBV19 to TRBJ2-3; 7 bases align to TRBD1. This CDR3 comprises 15 residues. CDR1 and CDR2 from the germline V gene are LNHDA and SQIVND (reference sequence). The V segment lost 6 bases and the J segment 0 bases; nucleotides outside the gene matches: 6. CDR3 protein: CASRRQGSSTDTQYF. CDR3 sequence (DNA): TGTGCCAGTAGACGACAGGGCAGTAGCACAGATACGCAGTATTTT.

This clone was seen more than once but under ten times. The V gene is TRBV18, the J gene TRBJ1-1; D ambiguous. Germline V gene lookup returns CDR1 KGHSH and CDR2 LQKENI. V dropped 3 bases and J dropped 7 bases, with 9 bases sitting between them. The CDR3 has 12 amino acids. In DNA form, the CDR3 reads TGTGCCAGCTCACCCAGACCGATTGAAGCTTTCTTT. This translates into CASSPRPIEAFF.

This clone is medium-sized within its sample. The J gene is TRBJ2-3, the V gene TRBV30, with TRBD2 matching over 7 bases. The CDR3 has 14 amino acids. Germline V lookup: CDR1 GTSNPN, CDR2 SVGIG (reference sequence). V lost 3 bases and J lost 2; bases outside the gene matches: 5. For the CDR3, the DNA is TGTGCCTGGAGGGGGCTAGCGGCCACAGATACGCAGTATTTT. Encoded protein: CAWRGLAATDTQYF.

This chain's CDR3 is CASSYSMGVAKNIQYF. The CDR3 DNA reads TGTGCCAGCAGTTACTCGATGGGAGTAGCCAAAAACATTCAGTACTTC. The chain has TRBV6-5 and TRBJ2-4; D is possibly TRBD2 (5 bases). The CDR3 totals 16 residues. Germline lookup yields CDR1 MNHEY and CDR2 SVGAGI. V was cut by 0 bases and J by 0 bases, with 9 bases left in between.

This sequence joins TRBV10-3 and TRBJ2-5; the D gene could be TRBD1 or TRBD2 (5 bases each). CDR3 length: 15 amino acids. The germline V gene has CDR1 ENHRY and CDR2 SYGVKD. Deletions cut 0 bases from V and 3 bases from J, with 11 bases between. The DNA for the CDR3 is TGTGCCATCAGTGAGTCGCAATGGGGGAAAGAGACCCAGTACTTC. It is translated as CAISESQWGKETQYF.

V and J are TRBV5-1 and TRBJ2-3; 11 bases map to TRBD2. After removal of 2 bases from V and 4 bases from J, the junction contained 9 bases not matched to a gene. The CDR3 consists of 17 residues. Per germline, CDR1 SGHRS and CDR2 YFSETQ. The CDR3 protein is CASSFQLAGGVSDTQYF. For the CDR3, the DNA is TGCGCCAGCAGCTTTCAGCTAGCGGGAGGCGTTTCAGATACGCAGTATTTT.

The CDR3: CASSLAPKGGSNWEQFF. The CDR3 DNA reads as TGTGCCAGCAGCTTAGCGCCCAAGGGAGGGAGTAACTGGGAGCAGTTCTTC. V is TRBV7-8 and J is TRBJ2-1; 7 nucleotides line up with TRBD2. J was trimmed by 10 bases and V by 0 bases; bases with no gene match: 15. The CDR3 spans 17 residues. Germline V gives CDR1 SGHVS, CDR2 FQNEAQ.

This chain uses TRBV3-1 (or the pseudogene TRBV3-2) with TRBJ1-2; tentatively, D is TRBD1 (5 bases). This CDR3 is built from 18 residues. Trimming took off 2 bases at V and 0 bases at J, with 19 bases between the two ends. The V gene's germline CDR1 is LGHDT and CDR2 YNNKEL (reference sequence). CDR3 amino acids: CASSQYPPDRGANYGYTF. CDR3 bases: TGTGCCAGCAGCCAATACCCCCCCGATAGGGGTGCTAACTATGGCTACACCTTC.

The CDR3 reads CASSLGRPTDTQYF. The CDR3 DNA reads as TGTGCCAGCAGCTTGGGCAGGCCCACAGATACGCAGTATTTT. The chain carries TRBV7-6 and TRBJ2-3; D is unclear. The CDR3 is 14 amino acids. V was pared by 3 bases and J by 2 bases, with 9 bases between. Germline values: CDR1 SGHVS, CDR2 FNYEAQ.

The chain combines TRBV27 with TRBJ1-6; the D is unclear. V was shortened by 4 bases and J by 9 bases, with 13 bases between the two germline ends. The CDR3 consists of 14 residues. From germline, CDR1 is MNHEY and CDR2 SMNVEV (reference sequence). Here the CDR3 reads CASSSAVPGSPLHF. In DNA, the CDR3 is TGTGCCAGCAGTTCGGCAGTACCGGGTTCACCCCTCCACTTT.

The chain recombines TRBV20-1 with TRBJ2-7; D is undetermined. The CDR3 is 14 amino acids. Germline loops: CDR1 DFQATT, CDR2 SNEGSKA (reference sequence). Between the trimmed V and J ends, which lost 3 bases and 1 base, there was a span of 13 bases. The chain's CDR3 is CSASGTPGSYEQYF. In nucleotides, the CDR3 is TGCAGTGCTAGTGGCACCCCTGGGTCCTACGAGCAGTACTTC.

V gene TRBV28 combines with J gene TRBJ2-1; 8 bases line up with TRBD2. CDR1 is MDHEN, CDR2 SYDVKM, per germline. The CDR3 runs 17 residues. V trimming: 4 bases; J trimming: 0 bases; junction bases outside the gene matches: 8. The CDR3 reads CASSSIRTSLSYNEQFF. The DNA of the CDR3 is TGTGCCAGCAGTTCCATCCGGACTAGCCTCTCCTACAATGAGCAGTTCTTC.

CDR3 DNA: TGCGCCAGCAGCTTTGACTACGAGCAGTACTTC. Amino acid sequence: CASSFDYEQYF. This sequence joins TRBV5-1 and TRBJ2-7; no clear D. V gave up 2 bases and J gave up 3 bases, with 3 bases separating them. Per germline, CDR1 SGHRS and CDR2 YFSETQ. The length of the CDR3 is 11 residues.

The table lists this clone with a few counts. The chain carries TRBV28 and TRBJ2-2; the match to TRBD2 covers 8 bases. V lost 3 bases, J lost 1 base, and 7 bases stayed unmatched. The CDR3 totals 17 residues. The germline V gene encodes CDR1 MDHEN and CDR2 SYDVKM. The CDR3 bases are TGTGCCAGCAGTTTTACGGGTCTAGCGGGGAACACCGGGGAGCTGTTTTTT. Translating gives CASSFTGLAGNTGELFF.

Only one count was recorded for this clone. The V and J genes are TRBV7-9 and TRBJ1-5, with 10 bases lining up with TRBD1. J lost 0 bases, V lost 5 bases, and 4 bases had no gene match. CDR3 size: 16 residues. Germline CDR1 is SEHNR and CDR2 is FQNEAQ (reference sequence). The CDR3 bases are TGTGCCAGCAGCGTAGACAGGGGGCTTAGCAATCAGCCCCAGCATTTT. Its protein is CASSVDRGLSNQPQHF.

This chain uses TRBV5-1 with TRBJ1-1; D call uncertain. Trimming shortened V by 3 bases and J by 1 base, and 19 bases separated the two germline ends. CDR1 is SGHRS, CDR2 YFSETQ, per germline. There are 17 residues in the CDR3. DNA of the CDR3: TGCGCCAGCAGCTCCCCGCGCGGGGTAAGCGCGAACACTGAAGCTTTCTTT. It codes for CASSSPRGVSANTEAFF.

The rearrangement links TRBV18 to TRBJ2-5; D is perhaps TRBD2 (7 bases). The CDR3 consists of 15 residues. Trimming cost V 2 bases and J 5 bases, with 15 bases left between them. CDR1 is KGHSH and CDR2 is LQKENI in the germline V gene. The CDR3 sequence is CASSPRTAGMETQYF. CDR3 DNA sequence: TGTGCCAGCTCACCAAGGACAGCGGGGATGGAGACCCAGTACTTC.

The V gene is TRBV9, the J gene TRBJ1-6; 8 bases align to TRBD1. From germline, CDR1 is SGDLS and CDR2 YYNGEE. Trimming removed 2 bases from V and 9 bases from J; junction bases left unmatched: 4. The CDR3 totals 14 residues. The chain's CDR3 is CASSVSTGGSPLHF. Written as DNA, the CDR3 is TGTGCCAGCAGCGTTTCCACAGGGGGTTCACCCCTCCACTTT.